These 28 T cell receptor beta chains were all obtained from the same sample, sequenced in a study of regulatory T cells in long-lasting Graves disease. Arm-PCR of CDR3 regions and iRepertoire HTBI primers were used to build TCR beta libraries. MiXCR was run by TCRdb on the multiplex PCR reads, yielding one entry per CDR3 protein. The sample includes about 560,000 distinct CDR3 sequences, more than 15% of them seen just once. Time point given: newly diagnosed GD, antithyroid drugs for less than 3 months. Researchers made the TCR library from RNA that was extracted from PBMCs. The data also belong to a second study, concerning T cells in Graves' hyperthyroidism and ophthalmopathy.

The sequencing used peripheral blood mononuclear cells (PBMCs), collected at new diagnosis, from a patient treated with antithyroid drugs. The receptors come from a man between 18 and 29 years old with Graves disease.

The chain uses TRBV6-1 and TRBJ2-1; TRBD2 agrees at 11 bases. Per germline, CDR1 MNHNS and CDR2 SASEGT. With 10 bases clipped from V and 5 bases from J, the junction kept 7 bases outside the gene matches. The CDR3 is made up of 14 amino acids. The CDR3 spells CATHGTSGNNEQFF. The CDR3, as DNA: TGTGCCACCCACGGGACTAGCGGCAACAATGAGCAGTTCTTC.

This clonotype was recorded at least ten times. The chain uses TRBV6-1 and TRBJ2-1, with TRBD2 identical over 11 bases. J gave up 2 bases and V 2 bases, and 2 bases lay outside the gene matches. The CDR3 length is 16 residues. The V gene's germline CDR1 is MNHNS and CDR2 SASEGT. The DNA of the CDR3 is TGTGCCAGCAGTGAACAACTAGCGGGAGCCTACAATGAGCAGTTCTTC. Translated, it gives CASSEQLAGAYNEQFF.

This clonotype came up many times. This chain uses TRBV28 with TRBJ1-1; D is unclear. The CDR3 is 13 residues long. V was cut by 6 bases and J by 1 base, with 9 bases left in between. Germline V gene lookup returns CDR1 MDHEN and CDR2 SYDVKM. The CDR3 region is CASSLIQNTEAFF. The CDR3 region has the DNA TGTGCCAGCAGCTTGATCCAGAACACTGAAGCTTTCTTT.

This clonotype was picked up many times. The chain links TRBV2 to TRBJ1-2; D unclear. This CDR3 has 14 amino acids. Trimming cost V 8 bases and J 0 bases, with 13 bases left between them. The germline V gene has CDR1 SNHLY and CDR2 FYNNEI. CDR3 bases: TGTGCCAGCTCTCGGTCCCAGGCTAACTATGGCTACACCTTC. Translated, it gives CASSRSQANYGYTF.

This clonotype was seen a few times. V usage is TRBV28 and J usage is TRBJ1-4; weak D call: TRBD1 (5 bases). V was trimmed by 5 bases and J by 8 bases, leaving 12 bases between them. Germline lookup yields CDR1 MDHEN and CDR2 SYDVKM. The CDR3 has 13 amino acids. Here the CDR3 reads CASSTGQEEKLFF. CDR3 bases: TGTGCCAGCAGTACAGGACAAGAAGAAAAACTGTTTTTT.

V gene TRBV13 combines with J gene TRBJ2-5; D is undetermined. Trimming stripped 0 bases from V and 4 bases from J, with 9 bases between. CDR1 and CDR2 from the germline V gene are PRHDT and FYEKMQ (reference sequence). The CDR3 contains 14 residues. This chain's CDR3 is CASSLGLRIETQYF. Here the CDR3 DNA reads TGTGCCAGCAGCTTAGGCCTTCGAATAGAGACCCAGTACTTC.

This clonotype occurred a few times. The V gene is TRBV10-3, the J gene TRBJ1-2; D not certain. Germline CDR1 is ENHRY and CDR2 is SYGVKD. V lost 3 bases to trimming and J lost 5 bases, with 7 bases between them. The CDR3 has 12 residues. CDR3 bases: TGTGCCATCAGTGAAGACCGGTATGGCTACACCTTC. This sequence encodes CAISEDRYGYTF.

This clonotype was recorded at least ten times. The chain uses TRBV5-1 and TRBJ1-2; D gene unclear. Germline values: CDR1 SGHRS, CDR2 YFSETQ. This CDR3 contains 14 residues. V lost 3 bases to trimming and J lost 5 bases, with 14 bases between them. The CDR3 here is CASSSEDGLYGYTF. In nucleotides, the CDR3 is TGCGCCAGCAGCTCGGAAGACGGCCTGTATGGCTACACCTTC.

This clonotype was seen many times. The chain uses TRBV19 and TRBJ2-1; a possible D gene is TRBD2 (7 bases). The V end was cut by 6 bases, the J end by 4 bases, with 16 bases between. Germline values: CDR1 LNHDA, CDR2 SQIVND (reference sequence). The CDR3 totals 15 residues. CDR3 amino acids: CASSGGLGVYNEQFF. DNA of the CDR3: TGTGCCAGTAGCGGGGGGCTTGGGGTATACAATGAGCAGTTCTTC.

On this clonotype: One end of the junction does not line up with germline, which may come from a read error. This sequence joins TRBV6-1 and TRBJ2-6; D gene ambiguous. Per the germline V gene, CDR1 is MNHNS and CDR2 is SASEGT. CDR3 length: 16 amino acids. The DNA for the CDR3 is TGTGCCAGCAGAGAAGAGTTATTCTCTGGGGCCAACGTCCTGACTTTC. Translated, it gives CASREELFSGANVLTF.

This clonotype turned up a few times. The chain carries TRBV5-6 and TRBJ1-1; D gene uncertain. The CDR3 runs 16 residues. Trimming stripped 3 bases from V and 0 bases from J, with 15 bases between. Per germline, CDR1 SGHDT and CDR2 YYEEEE. The CDR3 region has the DNA TGTGCCAGCAGCTACCTGGACGCGGGCATGAACACTGAAGCTTTCTTT. This sequence encodes CASSYLDAGMNTEAFF.

The table lists this clonotype with a few counts. The genes are TRBV9 and TRBJ2-5, with 12 bases fitting TRBD1. Trimming at V came to 6 bases and at J to 4 bases, leaving 4 bases not matched to a gene. The CDR3 has 14 residues. Germline CDR1 is SGDLS and CDR2 is YYNGEE. The DNA of the CDR3 is TGTGCCAGCAATGCGGGACAGGGGGCAGAGACCCAGTACTTC. Residues: CASNAGQGAETQYF.

The chain links TRBV6-1 to TRBJ2-7; TRBD1 aligns across 9 bases. This CDR3 has 14 amino acids. After removal of 8 bases from V and 3 bases from J, the junction contained 8 bases not matched to a gene. CDR1 and CDR2 from the germline V gene are MNHNS and SASEGT. CDR3 residues: CASRPRQGGYEQYF. The DNA for the CDR3 is TGTGCCAGCCGACCAAGACAGGGGGGCTACGAGCAGTACTTC.

This chain links TRBV5-1 with TRBJ2-4, with TRBD1 matching over 7 bases. The CDR3 is made up of 12 amino acids. From germline, CDR1 is SGHRS and CDR2 YFSETQ. V lost 5 bases to trimming and J lost 9 bases; unmatched junction nucleotides: 5. The CDR3 loop is CASRDPGGIQYF. In nucleotides, the CDR3 is TGCGCCAGCAGAGACCCAGGGGGCATTCAGTACTTC. Using reference TRBV5-1 and TRBJ2-4 for the parts outside the CDR3, the full variable domain is KAGVTQTPRYLIKTRGQQVTLSCSPISGHRSVSWYQQTPGQGLQFLFEYFSETQRNKGNFPGRFSGRQFSNSRSEMNVSTLELGDSALYLCASRDPGGIQYFGAGTRLSVL.

The table lists this clonotype with a few counts. CDR3 protein: CSVEDQVGTEQFF. CDR3 coding DNA: TGCAGCGTTGAAGATCAAGTGGGGACAGAGCAGTTCTTC. The chain combines TRBV29-1 with TRBJ2-1; D might be TRBD1 (6 bases). This CDR3 is 13 amino acids long. The germline V and J ends were trimmed by 0 bases and 10 bases, with 13 bases remaining between them. Germline values: CDR1 SQVTM, CDR2 ANQGSEA.

The chain links TRBV7-9 to TRBJ2-2; unclear D gene. CDR3 length: 13 amino acids. Germline V gene lookup returns CDR1 SEHNR and CDR2 FQNEAQ (reference sequence). Trimming pared 5 bases from V and 6 bases from J, leaving 10 bases between. DNA for the CDR3: TGTGCCAGCAGCCAGCCTTTAGCCGGGGAGCTGTTTTTT. Protein sequence: CASSQPLAGELFF.

This clonotype was counted only a few times. This chain joins TRBV27 and TRBJ1-1, with D possibly being TRBD1 (6 bases). Trimming left V 6 bases short and J 6 bases short, with 17 bases between. The CDR3 is made up of 14 amino acids. The germline gives CDR1 MNHEY, CDR2 SMNVEV (reference sequence). CDR3 sequence reads: CASSWGGGGAEAFF. CDR3 sequence (DNA): TGTGCCAGCAGCTGGGGAGGGGGGGGGGCTGAAGCTTTCTTT.

This clonotype was found many times. The genes are TRBV27 and TRBJ2-1; the match to TRBD1 covers 11 bases. Germline V gives CDR1 MNHEY, CDR2 SMNVEV (reference sequence). J was trimmed by 7 bases and V by 8 bases; bases with no gene match: 4. This CDR3 contains 13 residues. This CDR3 is CASLGQGGNEQFF. The CDR3 DNA reads as TGTGCCAGCTTGGGACAGGGGGGAAATGAGCAGTTCTTC.

This clonotype was seen at least ten times. The chain recombines TRBV3-1 with TRBJ1-4, with 8 bases identical to TRBD1. This CDR3 has 16 amino acids. The V gene end was trimmed by 0 bases and the J gene end by 7 bases; junction bases not matched to a gene: 7. Germline-derived CDR1 and CDR2 are LGHDT and YNNKEL (reference sequence). The CDR3 loop reads CASSQDAAGGGEKLFF. Here the CDR3 DNA reads TGTGCCAGCAGCCAAGACGCGGCAGGGGGCGGTGAAAAACTGTTTTTT.

This clonotype occurred a few times. V and J are TRBV4-1 and TRBJ1-2; no definite D call. CDR1 and CDR2 from the germline V gene are MGHRA and YSYEKL. This CDR3 region has 16 residues. Between the trimmed V and J ends, which lost 3 bases and 7 bases, there was a span of 21 bases. The CDR3 nucleotides read TGCGCCAGCAGCCATGGACCGACCGTTTCTTTGATTGGCTACACCTTC. This translates into CASSHGPTVSLIGYTF.

This clonotype showed up just a few times. This chain joins TRBV5-1 and TRBJ2-7, with 9 bases matching TRBD1. Germline V CDR1 and CDR2: SGHRS, YFSETQ. The CDR3 spans 13 residues. Germline trimming cut 3 bases from V and 7 bases from J; bases unmatched to any gene: 5. CDR3 sequence: CASSWKTGGEQYF. In DNA form, the CDR3 reads TGCGCCAGCAGCTGGAAGACAGGGGGGGAGCAGTACTTC.

This clonotype was picked up a small number of times. The chain couples TRBV7-9 to TRBJ2-4; D is undetermined. The CDR3 consists of 15 residues. Per the germline V gene, CDR1 is SEHNR and CDR2 is FQNEAQ (reference sequence). V dropped 1 base and J dropped 0 bases, with 7 bases sitting between them. The CDR3 spells CASSLVHPAKNIQYF. The CDR3 DNA reads as TGTGCCAGCAGCTTAGTACACCCAGCCAAAAACATTCAGTACTTC.

This chain uses TRBV30 with TRBJ2-5; possible D gene TRBD2, 5 bases. The CDR3 is 15 residues long. CDR1 is GTSNPN and CDR2 is SVGIG in the germline V gene (reference sequence). Trimming took 0 bases from V and 2 from J, leaving 13 bases between them. In DNA form, the CDR3 reads TGTGCCTGGAGTGTAGGAGGAAGAAGGCAAGAGACCCAGTACTTC. Its protein product is CAWSVGGRRQETQYF.

This clonotype was counted ten times or more. This chain connects TRBV20-1 to TRBJ2-3, with a weak D call TRBD2 (5 bases). Trimming shortened V by 3 bases and J by 1 base, and 14 bases separated the two germline ends. CDR1 is DFQATT, CDR2 SNEGSKA, per germline (reference sequence). The CDR3 runs to 15 residues. The DNA for the CDR3 is TGCAGTGCTAGGGCCCGGGAATCCCGCACAGATACGCAGTATTTT. This sequence encodes CSARARESRTDTQYF.

This clonotype was observed at least ten times. DNA for the CDR3: TGTGCCAGCAGCTTCGACAGAAGCTCCTACGAGCAGTACTTC. It specifies CASSFDRSSYEQYF. The chain joins TRBV13 to TRBJ2-7; weak D call: TRBD1 (5 bases). The ends were cut back, 3 bases at V and 0 bases at J, with 9 bases in the middle. From germline, CDR1 is PRHDT and CDR2 FYEKMQ (reference sequence). There are 14 residues in the CDR3.

Many counts were recorded for this clonotype. The V and J genes are TRBV2 and TRBJ2-1; 11 nucleotides align to TRBD2. Losses at the gene ends were 7 bases for V and 8 bases for J; bases not matched to a gene: 10. The germline gives CDR1 SNHLY, CDR2 FYNNEI. The length of the CDR3 is 15 residues. The CDR3, as DNA: TGTGCCAGCACCCCGACTAGCGGGACGCCGTATGAGCAGTTCTTC. Protein product: CASTPTSGTPYEQFF.

This chain connects TRBV20-1 to TRBJ2-7; weak D call: TRBD1 (5 bases). Germline V gene data show CDR1 as DFQATT and CDR2 as SNEGSKA (reference sequence). The CDR3 is made up of 15 amino acids. The V end was cut by 0 bases, the J end by 1 base, with 13 bases between. This chain's CDR3 is CSARDRQGPSYEQYF. The CDR3 DNA is TGCAGTGCTAGAGATCGCCAGGGTCCATCCTACGAGCAGTACTTC.

This clonotype was observed many times. The V and J genes are TRBV12-3 or TRBV12-4 and TRBJ2-3; weak D call: TRBD1 (6 bases). The length of the CDR3 is 16 residues. V shed 3 bases and J shed 6 bases, with 19 bases lying between them. As DNA, the CDR3 is TGTGCCAGCAGTTTCTGGGTCGGCAGGGGTTGGGATACGCAGTATTTT. Translating gives CASSFWVGRGWDTQYF.